These 32 T cell receptor beta chains share one sample of origin, sequenced in a study of technical replicates of blood from a handful of donors (dated by TCRdb to 2017 to 2019). Preparation of the library involved the immunoSEQ multiplex PCR assay. Drawn from immuneACCESS, this table holds only the in-frame rearrangements with V and J called that TCRdb kept. Clones are partly lost; checked studies trace under half to an unresolved V gene and leave the rest unexplained. In all, the sample holds 60,000 to 80,000 clones, and roughly 92% of those were seen once. Of the sample, about 0.38% falls within the top ten clones. The sequencing sample was made of T cells isolated from PBMCs. The source is a human donor in good health.

The rearrangement uses TRBV29-1 and TRBJ1-1; weak D call: TRBD1 (5 bases). The CDR3 is made up of 16 amino acids. CDR1 and CDR2 (germline): SQVTM, ANQGSEA. V was shortened by 8 bases and J by 0 bases, with 22 bases between the two germline ends. CDR3 sequence reads: CSPGIVAGPMNTEAFF. The DNA of the CDR3 is TGCAGCCCTGGAATTGTGGCAGGGCCTATGAACACTGAAGCTTTCTTT. Supplemented by reference TRBV29-1 and TRBJ1-1, the full variable domain reads SAVISQKPSRDICQRGTSLTIQCQVDSQVTMMFWYRQQPGQSLTLIATANQGSEATYESGFVIDKFPISRPNLTFSTLTVSNMSPEDSSIYLCSPGIVAGPMNTEAFFGQGTRLTVV.

The chain uses TRBV19 and TRBJ2-7, with 7 nucleotides matching TRBD1. Germline loops: CDR1 LNHDA, CDR2 SQIVND (reference sequence). This CDR3 has 14 amino acids. J gave up 4 bases and V 5 bases, and 8 bases lay outside the gene matches. The CDR3 protein is CASSYGTVSYEQYF. In nucleotides, the CDR3 is TGTGCCAGTAGTTATGGGACAGTCTCGTACGAGCAGTACTTC.

The chain carries TRBV5-5 and TRBJ1-1; D uncertain. Trimming removed 4 bases from V and 11 bases from J, with 18 bases in between. From germline, CDR1 is SGHKS and CDR2 YYEKEE (reference sequence). This CDR3 region has 13 residues. CDR3 DNA sequence: TGTGCCAGCAGCCCTAAGGCGGTGTCGGAGGCTTTCTTT. As protein: CASSPKAVSEAFF. The whole variable domain, filled in from reference TRBV5-5 and TRBJ1-1, reads DAGVTQSPTHLIKTRGQQVTLRCSPISGHKSVSWYQQVLGQGPQFIFQYYEKEERGRGNFPDRFSARQFPNYSSELNVNALLLGDSALYLCASSPKAVSEAFFGQGTRLTVV.

The V and J genes are TRBV6-5 and TRBJ2-3, with 7 bases that match TRBD1. This CDR3 is built from 12 residues. Germline CDR1 reads MNHEY; CDR2 reads SVGAGI. Trimming at V came to 9 bases and at J to 3 bases, leaving 3 bases not matched to a gene. The CDR3: CASRQGTDTQYF. CDR3 bases: TGTGCCAGTAGACAGGGAACAGATACGCAGTATTTT.

This clone was seen a handful of times. The rearrangement links TRBV18 to TRBJ2-5; unclear D gene. The V and J ends lost 3 bases and 3 bases respectively, with 8 bases between them. CDR1 and CDR2 (germline): KGHSH, LQKENI. The CDR3 extends over 13 amino acids. The CDR3 sequence is CASSPLVEETQYF. The CDR3 coding sequence is TGTGCCAGCTCACCTTTAGTGGAAGAGACCCAGTACTTC.

This clone was detected once. The V call is TRBV2, the J call TRBJ1-1; D gene uncertain. Germline loops: CDR1 SNHLY, CDR2 FYNNEI. V was shortened by 7 bases and J by 4 bases, with 19 bases between the two germline ends. The CDR3 length is 15 residues. CDR3 DNA sequence: TGTGCCAGCATCTCGTTAGGGCGGGCTCTCACTGAAGCTTTCTTT. Translating gives CASISLGRALTEAFF.

This clone was seen just once. This rearrangement joins TRBV10-3 to TRBJ1-4, with 10 bases identical to TRBD1. V lost 3 bases to trimming and J lost 8 bases; unmatched junction nucleotides: 6. Germline V gene data show CDR1 as ENHRY and CDR2 as SYGVKD. The CDR3 is 15 amino acids. CDR3 sequence: CAISERGQGNEKLFF. The DNA of the CDR3 is TGTGCCATCAGTGAAAGGGGACAGGGGAACGAAAAACTGTTTTTT.

The chain carries TRBV6-5 and TRBJ1-1, with 7 bases aligning to TRBD1. V lost 5 bases to trimming and J lost 3 bases; unmatched junction nucleotides: 6. The CDR3 extends over 14 amino acids. Germline loops: CDR1 MNHEY, CDR2 SVGAGI. The CDR3 DNA reads TGTGCCAGCAGTCCACAGGGGTCGGACACTGAAGCTTTCTTT. Amino acid sequence: CASSPQGSDTEAFF.

The CDR3 sequence is CASSYSTGTHQPQHF. DNA for the CDR3: TGTGCCAGCAGCTACTCGACAGGGACGCATCAGCCCCAGCATTTT. The V call is TRBV27, the J call TRBJ1-5; 7 nucleotides line up with TRBD1. This CDR3 is built from 15 residues. Germline lookup yields CDR1 MNHEY and CDR2 SMNVEV (reference sequence). The V segment lost 6 bases and the J segment 5 bases; nucleotides outside the gene matches: 10.

CDR3 region: CASSLPPGQNSETQYF. DNA of the CDR3: TGTGCCAGCAGTTTACCCCCGGGACAGAATTCGGAGACCCAGTACTTC. V usage is TRBV28 and J usage is TRBJ2-5; 7 bases agree with TRBD1. V shed 2 bases, J shed 5 bases, and the junction held 11 bases outside the gene matches. CDR3 length equals 16 residues. The germline CDR1 and CDR2 sequences are MDHEN and SYDVKM.

V gene TRBV5-1 combines with J gene TRBJ1-2, with 9 nucleotides matching TRBD1. Germline values: CDR1 SGHRS, CDR2 YFSETQ. J lost 3 bases, V lost 4 bases, and 7 bases had no gene match. The CDR3 consists of 15 residues. The CDR3 bases are TGCGCCAGCAGCCTAGGACAGGGGTCAGACTATGGCTACACCTTC. This encodes CASSLGQGSDYGYTF.

This clone was detected only a few times. The rearrangement joins TRBV6-1 to TRBJ2-7; D possibly corresponds to TRBD2 (6 bases). Germline values: CDR1 MNHNS, CDR2 SASEGT. The CDR3 is 15 amino acids. Trimming took off 4 bases at V and 4 bases at J, with 17 bases between the two ends. The CDR3 nucleotides are TGTGCCAGCAGTGCCGGGACTCTAGGGAGTTACGAGCAGTACTTC. As protein: CASSAGTLGSYEQYF.

This clone appeared a single time. The V gene is TRBV2, the J gene TRBJ2-5; TRBD2 matches at 7 bases. Trimming removed 5 bases from V and 2 bases from J; junction bases left unmatched: 2. The CDR3 extends over 13 amino acids. Germline V gene sequence: CDR1 SNHLY, CDR2 FYNNEI. The CDR3 protein is CASSTSAQETQYF. DNA for the CDR3: TGTGCCAGCAGTACTAGCGCACAAGAGACCCAGTACTTC.

In DNA, the CDR3 is TGTGCCAGCAGAACTACCGACGAACTCAGGGGAATTAACTATGGCTACACCTTC. The encoded protein is CASRTTDELRGINYGYTF. The genes are TRBV28 and TRBJ1-2; D may be TRBD1 (6 bases). V was clipped by 6 bases and J by 1 base, with 24 bases between them. The CDR3 runs to 18 residues. Germline V gene data show CDR1 as MDHEN and CDR2 as SYDVKM.

CDR3 DNA: TGTGCCAGCACCACAGGGGTTAATCAGCCCCAGCATTTT. Translating gives CASTTGVNQPQHF. The V and J genes are TRBV6-5 and TRBJ1-5; 7 nucleotides align to TRBD1. CDR3 length equals 13 residues. Germline assignment: CDR1 MNHEY and CDR2 SVGAGI. The trim removed 7 bases at V and 4 bases at J, leaving 4 bases unmatched.

The genes are TRBV10-1 and TRBJ2-3; 13 bases are a match to TRBD2. CDR1 is WNHNN, CDR2 SYGVQD, per germline (reference sequence). The junction had 2 bases not matched to a gene; V was cut back by 5 bases and J by 0 bases. This CDR3 region has 16 residues. This chain's CDR3 is CASSSGLAGSTDTQYF. Here the CDR3 DNA reads TGCGCCAGCAGTTCGGGACTAGCGGGAAGCACAGATACGCAGTATTTT.

The J gene is TRBJ2-2, the V gene TRBV5-1; the match to TRBD2 covers 9 bases. V trimming: 2 bases; J trimming: 2 bases; junction bases outside the gene matches: 4. Germline lookup yields CDR1 SGHRS and CDR2 YFSETQ. The CDR3 is 16 amino acids. The CDR3: CASSFLLAGNTGELFF. In nucleotides, the CDR3 is TGCGCCAGCAGCTTCCTGCTAGCGGGAAACACCGGGGAGCTGTTTTTT.

The V and J genes are TRBV2 and TRBJ1-5; D ambiguous. The germline V and J ends were trimmed by 6 bases and 0 bases, with 15 bases remaining between them. The CDR3 extends over 16 amino acids. The germline gives CDR1 SNHLY, CDR2 FYNNEI. The CDR3 reads CASRELLGNSNQPQHF. CDR3 nucleotide sequence: TGTGCCAGCAGAGAACTTCTCGGGAATAGCAATCAGCCCCAGCATTTT.

The rearrangement joins TRBV28 to TRBJ2-5; 8 bases align to TRBD1. Germline V gives CDR1 MDHEN, CDR2 SYDVKM. V shed 8 bases and J 5 bases; nucleotides not matched to a gene: 13. The CDR3 consists of 15 residues. CDR3 DNA sequence: TGTGCCAGCCATACAGGACAGGGAATATGGGAGACCCAGTACTTC. Protein sequence: CASHTGQGIWETQYF.

The chain has TRBV6-1 and TRBJ2-2; no definite D call. The germline V gene encodes CDR1 MNHNS and CDR2 SASEGT. This CDR3 region has 14 residues. V dropped 3 bases and J dropped 3 bases, with 8 bases sitting between them. The CDR3 region is CASSEIPDTGELFF. The CDR3 nucleotides are TGTGCCAGCAGTGAGATACCAGACACCGGGGAGCTGTTTTTT.

The rearrangement uses TRBV10-1 and TRBJ2-7; TRBD2 matches at 14 bases. CDR3 length equals 13 residues. J gave up 10 bases and V 5 bases, and 4 bases lay outside the gene matches. CDR1 is WNHNN, CDR2 SYGVQD, per germline (reference sequence). The CDR3 coding sequence is TGCGCCAGCAGTCCCGGGACTAGCGGGAGACAGTACTTC. Translation: CASSPGTSGRQYF.

The gene calls are TRBV9 and TRBJ2-3; the D gene is possibly TRBD2 (5 bases). From germline, CDR1 is SGDLS and CDR2 YYNGEE. Trimming left V 0 bases short and J 1 base short, with 15 bases between. The CDR3 totals 17 residues. This CDR3 is CASSVGGSGSGTDTQYF. As DNA, the CDR3 is TGTGCCAGCAGCGTAGGCGGCAGCGGTAGTGGCACAGATACGCAGTATTTT.

The chain uses TRBV18 and TRBJ2-5, with 11 bases lining up with TRBD2. Germline CDR1 is KGHSH and CDR2 is LQKENI. The ends lost 2 bases at V and 2 bases at J; junction bases unmatched: 7. The CDR3 runs to 17 residues. CDR3 sequence reads: CASSPFETSGIQETQYF. CDR3 bases: TGTGCCAGCTCACCATTTGAGACTAGCGGGATACAAGAGACCCAGTACTTC. Together with reference TRBV18 and TRBJ2-5, the CDR3 gives the full variable domain: NAGVMQNPRHLVRRRGQEARLRCSPMKGHSHVYWYRQLPEEGLKFMVYLQKENIIDESGMPKERFSAEFPKEGPSILRIQQVVRGDSAAYFCASSPFETSGIQETQYFGPGTRLLVL.

The chain employs TRBV30 and TRBJ1-2; perhaps TRBD1 as D (5 bases). The germline V gene encodes CDR1 GTSNPN and CDR2 SVGIG (reference sequence). The CDR3 consists of 10 residues. Deletions cut 1 base from V and 8 bases from J, with 5 bases between. CDR3 region: CAWSGTGYTF. As DNA, the CDR3 is TGTGCCTGGAGTGGGACAGGCTACACCTTC.

This rearrangement joins TRBV5-1 to TRBJ2-1; 13 bases map to TRBD2. Trimming took 1 base from V and 10 from J; bases not matched to a gene: 5. This CDR3 is built from 15 residues. Germline V gives CDR1 SGHRS, CDR2 YFSETQ. CDR3 in DNA: TGCGCCAGCAGCTTGAGGACTAGCGGGGGCAACGAGCAGTTCTTC. This codes for CASSLRTSGGNEQFF.

This chain joins TRBV10-3 and TRBJ1-4; 7 bases match TRBD1. J lost 5 bases, V lost 6 bases, and 6 bases had no gene match. The CDR3 is 14 amino acids. CDR1 and CDR2 (germline): ENHRY, SYGVKD. The CDR3 reads CAISSGGINEKLFF. DNA of the CDR3: TGTGCCATCAGCTCAGGGGGAATAAATGAAAAACTGTTTTTT.

The J gene is TRBJ2-7, the V gene TRBV19, with D perhaps matching TRBD1 (6 bases). The CDR3 totals 13 residues. The germline CDR1 and CDR2 sequences are LNHDA and SQIVND (reference sequence). V lost 6 bases and J 6 bases, leaving 15 bases between the germline ends. The CDR3 spells CASRPVGGSEQYF. In nucleotides, the CDR3 is TGTGCCAGTAGACCGGTAGGGGGTAGCGAGCAGTACTTC.

This chain links TRBV10-3 with TRBJ1-1; 8 bases agree with TRBD1. Germline CDR1 is ENHRY and CDR2 is SYGVKD. V was clipped by 4 bases and J by 6 bases; unmatched bases: 7. This CDR3 comprises 14 residues. CDR3: CAISAGQGIAEAFF. The CDR3 region has the DNA TGTGCCATCAGTGCCGGACAGGGAATAGCTGAAGCTTTCTTT.

The chain employs TRBV2 and TRBJ1-2; 7 bases line up with TRBD1. The CDR3 loop spans 15 amino acids. V lost 7 bases to trimming and J lost 5 bases; unmatched junction nucleotides: 13. From germline, CDR1 is SNHLY and CDR2 FYNNEI. CDR3 sequence reads: CASNVAQGQYYGYTF. CDR3 DNA: TGTGCCAGCAACGTTGCACAGGGGCAATATTATGGCTACACCTTC. The full variable domain, rest sourced from reference TRBV2 and TRBJ1-2, is EPEVTQTPSHQVTQMGQEVILRCVPISNHLYFYWYRQILGQKVEFLVSFYNNEISEKSEIFDDQFSVERPDGSNFTLKIRSTKLEDSAMYFCASNVAQGQYYGYTFGSGTRLTVV.

The chain is built from TRBV4-1 and TRBJ2-1, with D hard to call. Germline CDR1 and CDR2: MGHRA and YSYEKL. The CDR3 loop spans 14 amino acids. V was clipped by 1 base and J by 4 bases, with 8 bases between them. The CDR3, as DNA: TGCGCCAGCAGCCAAGGGCAGTCTTACAATGAGCAGTTCTTC. Translation gives CASSQGQSYNEQFF.

This chain joins TRBV11-2 and TRBJ2-2; D possibly corresponds to TRBD2 (6 bases). The CDR3 contains 18 residues. Germline V gene lookup returns CDR1 SGHAT and CDR2 FQNNGV. V lost 2 bases to trimming and J lost 3 bases, with 19 bases between them. This CDR3 is CASSLKPGGLTHTGELFF. The CDR3 DNA reads TGTGCCAGCAGCTTAAAGCCCGGGGGATTGACCCACACCGGGGAGCTGTTTTTT.

This rearrangement joins TRBV9 to TRBJ2-2; TRBD2 matches at 8 bases. Germline V gives CDR1 SGDLS, CDR2 YYNGEE. The V segment lost 7 bases and the J segment 7 bases; nucleotides outside the gene matches: 15. The CDR3 runs 16 residues. As DNA, the CDR3 is TGTGCCAGCGATCGTCCTGGGACTAGGAGGGTCGGGGAGCTGTTTTTT. Protein product: CASDRPGTRRVGELFF.